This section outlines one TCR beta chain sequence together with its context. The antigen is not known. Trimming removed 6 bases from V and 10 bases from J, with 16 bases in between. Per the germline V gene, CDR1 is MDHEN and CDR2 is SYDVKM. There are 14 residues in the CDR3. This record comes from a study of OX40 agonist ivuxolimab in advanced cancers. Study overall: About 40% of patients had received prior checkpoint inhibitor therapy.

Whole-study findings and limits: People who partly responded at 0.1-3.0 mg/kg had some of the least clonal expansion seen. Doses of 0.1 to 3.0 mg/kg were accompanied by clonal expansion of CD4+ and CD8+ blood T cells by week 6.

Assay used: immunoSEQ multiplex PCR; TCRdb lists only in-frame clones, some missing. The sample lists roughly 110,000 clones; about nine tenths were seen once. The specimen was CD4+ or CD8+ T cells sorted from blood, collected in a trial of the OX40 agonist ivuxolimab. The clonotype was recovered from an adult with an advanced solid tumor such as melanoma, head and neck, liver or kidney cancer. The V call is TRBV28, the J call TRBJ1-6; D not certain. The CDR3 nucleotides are TGTGCCAGCAGCCCCGGGCCTGAAGGATCACCCCTCCACTTT. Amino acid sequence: CASSPGPEGSPLHF.